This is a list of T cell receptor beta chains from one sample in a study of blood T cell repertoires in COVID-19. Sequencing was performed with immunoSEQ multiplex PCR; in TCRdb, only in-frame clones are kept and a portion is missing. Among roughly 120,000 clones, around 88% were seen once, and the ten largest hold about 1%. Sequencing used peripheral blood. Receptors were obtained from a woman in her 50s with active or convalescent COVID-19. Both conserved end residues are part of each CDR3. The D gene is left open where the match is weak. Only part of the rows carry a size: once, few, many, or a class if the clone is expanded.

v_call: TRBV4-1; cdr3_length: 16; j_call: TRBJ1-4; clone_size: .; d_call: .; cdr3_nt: TGCGCCAGCAGCCAAGGAGGCGGGACAACTAATGAAAAACTGTTTTTT; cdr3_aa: CASSQGGGTTNEKLFF
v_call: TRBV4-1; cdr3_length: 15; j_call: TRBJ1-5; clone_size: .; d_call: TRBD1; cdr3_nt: TGCGCCAGCAGCCGGAACGACAGGGGGGATCAGCCCCAGCATTTT; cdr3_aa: CASSRNDRGDQPQHF
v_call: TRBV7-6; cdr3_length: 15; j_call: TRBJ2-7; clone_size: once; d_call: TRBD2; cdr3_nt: TGTGCCAGCAGCCCTAAGGCGGGAGCTACCTACGAGCAGTACTTC; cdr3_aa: CASSPKAGATYEQYF
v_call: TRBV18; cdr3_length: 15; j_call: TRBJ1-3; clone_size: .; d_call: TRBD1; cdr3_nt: TGTGCCAGCTCTAACACCGGACAGGGTGGAAACACCATATATTTT; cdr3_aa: CASSNTGQGGNTIYF
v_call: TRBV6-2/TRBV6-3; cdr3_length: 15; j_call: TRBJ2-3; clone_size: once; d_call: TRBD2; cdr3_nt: TGTGCCAGCAGTTACGCGCTAGCGGGTCCGTCCCGGCAGTATTTT; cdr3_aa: CASSYALAGPSRQYF
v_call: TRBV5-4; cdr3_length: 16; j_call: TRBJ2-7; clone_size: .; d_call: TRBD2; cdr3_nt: TGTGCCAGCAGCTTGTTCGCTAGCGGTAACCACTACGGGCAGTACTTC; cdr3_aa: CASSLFASGNHYGQYF
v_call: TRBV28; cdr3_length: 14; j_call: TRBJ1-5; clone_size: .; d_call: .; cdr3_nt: TGTGCCAGCAGCCACCTTCGGGGGGACCAGCCCCAGCATTTT; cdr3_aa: CASSHLRGDQPQHF
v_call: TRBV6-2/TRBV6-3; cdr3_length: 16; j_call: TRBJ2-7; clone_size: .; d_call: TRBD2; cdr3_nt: TGTGCCAGCAGTTCGCAAATAGCGGGTGTGCTAGACGAGCAGTACTTC; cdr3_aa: CASSSQIAGVLDEQYF
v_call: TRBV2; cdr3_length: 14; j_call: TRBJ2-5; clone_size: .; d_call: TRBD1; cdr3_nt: TGTGCCAGCAGTGAACTGACAGGGAAAGAGACCCAGTACTTC; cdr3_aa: CASSELTGKETQYF
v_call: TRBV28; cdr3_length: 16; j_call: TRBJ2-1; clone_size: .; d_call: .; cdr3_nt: TGTGCCAGCAGTTTAAGCGCCCCGGAGGTTGGCAATGAGCAGTTCTTC; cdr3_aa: CASSLSAPEVGNEQFF
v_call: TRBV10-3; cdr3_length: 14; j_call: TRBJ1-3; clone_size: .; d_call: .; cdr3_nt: TGTGCCATTGACCAGGGGTCGACTGGAAACACCATATATTTT; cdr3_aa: CAIDQGSTGNTIYF
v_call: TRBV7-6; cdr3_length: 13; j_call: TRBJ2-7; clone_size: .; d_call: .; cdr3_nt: TGTGCCAGCAGCTTATTTACAGGGAACGAGCAGTACTTC; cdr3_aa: CASSLFTGNEQYF
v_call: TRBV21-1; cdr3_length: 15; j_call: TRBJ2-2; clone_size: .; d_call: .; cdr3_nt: TGTGCCAGCAGCAAAGGACAGGGCCCTATAGGGGAGCTGTTTTTT; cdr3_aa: CASSKGQGPIGELFF
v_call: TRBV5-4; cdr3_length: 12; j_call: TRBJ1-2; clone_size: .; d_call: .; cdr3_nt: TGTGCCAGCAGCTCAACAGGGTATGGCTACACCTTC; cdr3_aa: CASSSTGYGYTF
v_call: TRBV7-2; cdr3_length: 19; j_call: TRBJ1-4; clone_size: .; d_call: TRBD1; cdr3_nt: TGTGCCAGCAGCTTAGGACCAGGGGGCAGTCTTGCAACTAATGAAAAACTGTTTTTT; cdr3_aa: CASSLGPGGSLATNEKLFF
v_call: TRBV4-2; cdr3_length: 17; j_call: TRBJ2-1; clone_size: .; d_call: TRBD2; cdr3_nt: TGTGCCAGCAGCCCTGAACCTGGGACTAGCTCCTACAATGAGCAGTTCTTC; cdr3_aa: CASSPEPGTSSYNEQFF
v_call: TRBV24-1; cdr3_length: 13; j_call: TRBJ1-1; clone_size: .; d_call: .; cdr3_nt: TGTGCCACCAGTGAGGCGGGGGACACTGAAGCTTTCTTT; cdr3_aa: CATSEAGDTEAFF
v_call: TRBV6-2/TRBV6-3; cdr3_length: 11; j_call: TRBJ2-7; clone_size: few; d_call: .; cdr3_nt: TGTGCCAGCAGTAGAGCTTACGAGCAGTACTTC; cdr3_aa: CASSRAYEQYF
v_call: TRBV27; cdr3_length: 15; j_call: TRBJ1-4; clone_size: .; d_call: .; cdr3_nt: TGTGCCAGCAGTTTATTTGGGGGGTACGATGAAAAACTGTTTTTT; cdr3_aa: CASSLFGGYDEKLFF